The entry below describes one T cell receptor beta chain. Its antigen is currently unknown. This specimen belongs to a study of T cell responses to AZD1222 COVID-19 vaccine. Study findings and constraints: Baseline serology detected seropositivity in only a handful of AZD1222 recipients. The study reported that nearly half of spike-specific TCRs target unmutated variant regions. The donor cohort was predominantly white British with a female majority, and clonal diversity may have been underestimated.

The method was immunoSEQ multiplex PCR; TCRdb's version includes in-frame clones alone and lacks a portion of them. The table records 150,000 to 200,000 clones, over 70% of them present only once. The receptor was isolated from an adult in good health. The sample in question was peripheral blood, obtained on day 0 of MenACWY control vaccination.

As DNA, the CDR3 is TGTGCCAGCAGCTTTAGCGGGGGAAAAAACATTCAGTACTTC. Translating it yields CASSFSGGKNIQYF. J is TRBJ2-4 and V is TRBV7-2; 9 bases match TRBD2. V shed 3 bases and J 4 bases; nucleotides not matched to a gene: 1. The CDR3 has 14 amino acids. CDR1 SGHTA and CDR2 FQGNSA come from the germline V gene. Using reference TRBV7-2 and TRBJ2-4 for the parts outside the CDR3, the full variable domain is GAGVSQSPSNKVTEKGKDVELRCDPISGHTALYWYRQSLGQGLEFLIYFQGNSAPDKSGLPSDRFSAERTGGSVSTLTIQRTQQEDSAVYLCASSFSGGKNIQYFGAGTRLSVL.